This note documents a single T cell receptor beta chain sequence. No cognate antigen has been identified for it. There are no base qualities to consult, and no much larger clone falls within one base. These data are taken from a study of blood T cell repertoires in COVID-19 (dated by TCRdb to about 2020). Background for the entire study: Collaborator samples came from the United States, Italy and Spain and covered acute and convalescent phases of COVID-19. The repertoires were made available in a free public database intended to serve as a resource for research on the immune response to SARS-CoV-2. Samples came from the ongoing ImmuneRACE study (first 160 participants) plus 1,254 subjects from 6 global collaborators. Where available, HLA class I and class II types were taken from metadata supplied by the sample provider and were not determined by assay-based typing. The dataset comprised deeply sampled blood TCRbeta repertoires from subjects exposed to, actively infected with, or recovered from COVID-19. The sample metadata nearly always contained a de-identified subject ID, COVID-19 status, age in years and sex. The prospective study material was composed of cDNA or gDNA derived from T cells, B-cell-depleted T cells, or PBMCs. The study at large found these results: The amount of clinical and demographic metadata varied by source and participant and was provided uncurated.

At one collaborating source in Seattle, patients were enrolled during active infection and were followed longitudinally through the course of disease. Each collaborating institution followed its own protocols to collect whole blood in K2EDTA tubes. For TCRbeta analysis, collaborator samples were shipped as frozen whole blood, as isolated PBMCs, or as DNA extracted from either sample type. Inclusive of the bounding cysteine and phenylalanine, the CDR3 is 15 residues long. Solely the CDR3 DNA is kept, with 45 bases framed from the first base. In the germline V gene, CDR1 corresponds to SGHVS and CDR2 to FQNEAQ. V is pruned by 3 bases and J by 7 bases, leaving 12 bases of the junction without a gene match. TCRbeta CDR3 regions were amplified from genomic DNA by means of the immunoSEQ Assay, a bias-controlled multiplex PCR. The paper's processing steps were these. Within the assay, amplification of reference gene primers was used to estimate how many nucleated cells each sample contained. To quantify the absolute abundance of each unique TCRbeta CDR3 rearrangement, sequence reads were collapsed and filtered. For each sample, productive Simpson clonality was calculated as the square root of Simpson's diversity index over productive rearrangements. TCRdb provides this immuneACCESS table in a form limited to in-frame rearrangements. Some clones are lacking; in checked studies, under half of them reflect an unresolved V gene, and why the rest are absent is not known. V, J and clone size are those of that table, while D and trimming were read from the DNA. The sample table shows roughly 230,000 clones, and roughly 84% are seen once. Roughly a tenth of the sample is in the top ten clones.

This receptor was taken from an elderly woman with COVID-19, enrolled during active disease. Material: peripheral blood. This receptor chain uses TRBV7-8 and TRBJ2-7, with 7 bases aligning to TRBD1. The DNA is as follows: TGTGCCAGCAGCTTGGGACAGCTCGGCTCTACGGAGCAGTACTTC. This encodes CASSLGQLGSTEQYF.